The T cell receptor beta chain described here comes from a study of T cells after posttransplantation cyclophosphamide (dated by TCRdb to about 2016). Background for the entire study: The study tracked T cell repertoire reconstitution by TRB sequencing after myeloablative bone marrow transplantation using posttransplantation cyclophosphamide as GVHD prophylaxis. Antigen receptor sequencing was done on samples from a few dozen PTCy-treated patients and from approximately 17 related bone marrow donors of those patients. Blood from all 35 or so PTCy patients who had 1-year posttransplant specimens underwent TRB sequencing. In 3 patients, TRB sequencing was also performed on up to 3 more blood samples taken 2 to 5.2 years after transplant, and in 4 patients, pretransplant blood was also TRB-sequenced. Because TRA and TRB clonality correlated tightly in some ten samples, later TCR analyses were limited to TRB. Public TRB sequences were compared against a database of over 3,000 sequences linked to responses to pathogens, tumor antigens, self-antigens and alloantigens. The paper's findings and limits, for the study overall: The TRB repertoires of T cells infiltrating skin or GI tract showed only limited overlap with the TRB repertoires of T cells in blood. Across 45 patients, recipient CMV seropositivity and CMV reactivation were highly associated with TRB clonality; PTCy diversity was similar to CNI/methotrexate controls. Donor-recipient similarity was low at 1-2 months but rose over the first year, and later blood repertoires were often dominated by donor CD8+ memory clones.

On the day of marrow donation, related bone marrow donors gave peripheral blood samples. Mononuclear cells from peripheral blood and bone marrow were separated by Ficoll-Hypaque density centrifugation and then cryopreserved. TRB sequencing was run on genomic DNA with either the immunoSEQ assay at survey resolution or the hsTCRB kit. The published analysis was carried out like this. The immunoSEQ software handled the initial read processing, while the LymphoSeq R package was used for the repertoire analyses. Clonality was calculated as 1 minus normalized Shannon entropy, and the Gini coefficient was also calculated for each TRB dataset. To infer phenotypes in unsorted samples, TRB sequences from sorted subsets of the recipient or donor were mapped onto unsorted samples from the same recipient. TCRdb obtained this table from immuneACCESS and retained in-frame rearrangements with V and J assigned. These tables miss some clones; where compared with another copy, unresolved V genes account for less than half of the shortfall, and the remainder is unexplained. D and trimming come from the DNA, and the V and J calls and clone size come from that table. This sample is represented by approximately 26,000 clones, with no singletons among them. Of the sample, about 4.5% is held by the ten largest clones.

The CDR3 starts with the cysteine, ends with the phenylalanine, and has 16 residues. Only CDR3 DNA is held: 48 bases, read in frame from base 1. In the germline V gene (reference sequence), CDR1 corresponds to LNHDA and CDR2 to SQIVND. V ends up 9 bases short and J 2 bases short, with an unmatched junction base count of 13. This clone occurred many times. This clone's antigen is unknown. Per-base quality was not reported, and no clone a single base away is much larger than it. This sequence uses TRBV19 and TRBJ1-2; 9 bases in between match TRBD1. The clonotype comes from a woman aged 50 to 60 in good health, CMV-negative, and a related stem cell transplant donor. The sequencing input was PBMCs. This receptor has the CDR3 CASHPLRDRVNYGYTF. The DNA reads as follows: TGTGCCAGCCACCCCCTCCGGGACAGGGTGAACTATGGCTACACCTTC.